Listed below are T cell receptor beta chains from one sample, sequenced in a study of shared clonotypes between healthy human individuals. Assay used: immunoSEQ multiplex PCR; TCRdb lists only in-frame clones, some missing. The sample carries 600,000 to 700,000 clones, around 78% recorded once. Sequencing was carried out using memory CD4+ T cells sorted from blood. These receptors all come from a woman in her thirties in good health. Both conserved end residues are part of each CDR3. Each record gives: V gene, J gene, D gene, clone size, CDR3 protein, CDR3 DNA. D genes are given only for firm matches. Rows may omit the clone size; those that give it use once, few, many or a size class.

TRBV6-6	TRBJ1-2	TRBD1	few	CASSTQQGDYGYTF	TGTGCCAGCAGTACACAACAGGGGGACTATGGCTACACCTTC
TRBV27	TRBJ2-7	NA	few	CASSLLGSRGRPYEQYF	TGTGCCAGCAGTTTATTGGGGAGTAGGGGGAGGCCCTACGAGCAGTACTTC
TRBV19	TRBJ1-1	NA	NA	CASSIKGRAAEAFF	TGTGCCAGTAGTATTAAAGGCAGGGCCGCTGAAGCTTTCTTT
TRBV4-2	TRBJ2-2	NA	NA	CASSQERGGGTGELFF	TGTGCCAGCAGCCAAGAACGCGGAGGGGGCACCGGGGAGCTGTTTTTT
TRBV6-1	TRBJ2-5	TRBD2	NA	CASSEAVPGLAGVRGETQYF	TGTGCCAGCAGTGAAGCTGTCCCGGGACTAGCGGGAGTAAGGGGAGAGACCCAGTACTTC
TRBV27	TRBJ2-1	NA	NA	CASSSRTEGGEQFF	TGTGCCAGCAGTTCACGGACAGAAGGAGGTGAGCAGTTCTTC
TRBV5-6	TRBJ2-1	NA	NA	CASSPWAHNEQFF	TGTGCCAGCAGCCCATGGGCCCACAATGAGCAGTTCTTC
TRBV19	TRBJ1-2	TRBD1	NA	CASSIGQGAGGYTF	TGTGCCAGTAGTATTGGTCAGGGGGCTGGAGGCTACACCTTC
TRBV10-3	TRBJ1-1	NA	NA	CAISERAILNTEAFF	TGTGCCATCAGTGAAAGGGCAATCTTGAACACTGAAGCTTTCTTT
TRBV5-8	TRBJ2-5	TRBD2	NA	CASRAGTSGRMLETQYF	TGTGCCAGCAGGGCCGGGACTAGCGGGAGGATGTTAGAGACCCAGTACTTC
TRBV27	TRBJ1-4	NA	NA	CASSPRTYEKLFF	TGTGCCAGCAGTCCCAGGACATATGAAAAACTGTTTTTT
TRBV5-6	TRBJ2-7	NA	NA	CASSRRGAVSYEQYF	TGTGCCAGCAGCCGAAGAGGAGCGGTCTCCTACGAGCAGTACTTC
TRBV6-1	TRBJ1-1	NA	NA	CASSRGGGTTEAFF	TGTGCCAGCAGTAGGGGCGGGGGTACCACTGAAGCTTTCTTT
TRBV27	TRBJ1-1	NA	once	CASSLLMNTEAFF	TGTGCCAGCAGTTTGCTGATGAACACTGAAGCTTTCTTT
TRBV7-9	TRBJ2-1	NA	NA	CASSRTDYEQFF	TGTGCCAGCAGCCGAACGGACTATGAGCAGTTCTTC
TRBV2	TRBJ2-4	NA	NA	CASSDFRGAGNIQYF	TGTGCCAGCAGTGATTTCCGAGGGGCTGGAAACATTCAGTACTTC
TRBV5-1	TRBJ2-1	TRBD2	few	CASSLALGGYNEQFF	TGCGCCAGCAGCTTGGCGCTGGGGGGGTACAATGAGCAGTTCTTC
TRBV6-5	TRBJ2-1	TRBD1	NA	CASRATGNEQFF	TGTGCCAGCAGGGCGACAGGGAATGAGCAGTTCTTC
TRBV2	TRBJ2-3	TRBD2	once	CASMGLAGADTQYF	TGTGCCAGCATGGGTCTAGCGGGAGCAGATACGCAGTATTTT
TRBV2	TRBJ2-7	TRBD1	NA	CASKGQPSSYEQYF	TGTGCCAGTAAGGGACAGCCGAGCTCCTACGAGCAGTACTTC
TRBV19	TRBJ1-5	NA	NA	CASSSPETTGGSSFRQPQHF	TGTGCCAGTAGTTCCCCAGAAACCACGGGAGGCTCTTCGTTTAGGCAGCCCCAGCATTTT
TRBV6-5	TRBJ2-3	NA	NA	CASRSDASSTDTQYF	TGTGCCAGCAGAAGCGACGCATCTAGCACAGATACGCAGTATTTT
TRBV7-9	TRBJ1-4	NA	NA	CASSLADEKLFF	TGTGCCAGCAGCTTAGCCGATGAAAAACTGTTTTTT
TRBV7-9	TRBJ2-1	TRBD1	once	CASSRTGSSYNEQFF	TGTGCCAGCAGCCGGACAGGATCCTCCTACAATGAGCAGTTCTTC
TRBV7-9	TRBJ2-6	NA	NA	CASSSDPRAGANVLTF	TGTGCCAGCAGCTCAGACCCGAGGGCTGGGGCCAACGTCCTGACTTTC
TRBV4-1	TRBJ2-4	TRBD1	few	CASSPNRGEAAKNIQYF	TGCGCCAGCAGCCCAAACAGGGGAGAAGCTGCCAAAAACATTCAGTACTTC
TRBV25-1	TRBJ2-1	NA	NA	CASSDNTRITYNEQFF	TGTGCCAGCAGTGACAACACCCGGATCACCTACAATGAGCAGTTCTTC
TRBV7-8	TRBJ2-1	TRBD2	once	CASSPRNAGGGLIDEQFF	TGTGCCAGCAGCCCCCGTAATGCGGGAGGTGGCCTAATCGATGAGCAGTTCTTC
TRBV18	TRBJ2-5	NA	few	CASSTAEGAGETQYF	TGTGCCAGCTCCACGGCGGAGGGGGCTGGGGAGACCCAGTACTTC
TRBV7-8	TRBJ2-1	NA	NA	CASSNTARLNSYNEQFF	TGTGCCAGCAGCAACACCGCCCGGCTCAACTCCTACAATGAGCAGTTCTTC
TRBV5-1	TRBJ1-1	NA	NA	CASSSHSGQLNTEAFF	TGCGCCAGCAGCTCACATTCAGGACAGTTGAACACTGAAGCTTTCTTT
TRBV2	TRBJ1-5	NA	once	CASSEAGLGPQHF	TGTGCCAGCAGTGAAGCGGGGTTGGGGCCCCAGCATTTT
TRBV9	TRBJ2-2	NA	NA	CASSVAAGEVTGELFF	TGTGCCAGCAGCGTAGCCGCAGGGGAGGTCACCGGGGAGCTGTTTTTT
TRBV5-6	TRBJ2-1	NA	NA	CASSNIDRGENEQFF	TGTGCCAGCAGCAATATTGACCGGGGCGAAAATGAGCAGTTCTTC
TRBV28	TRBJ1-1	NA	once	CASSPLGGHTEAFF	TGTGCCAGCAGTCCGCTAGGGGGGCACACTGAAGCTTTCTTT
TRBV10-3	TRBJ1-2	NA	once	CAISREDYGYTF	TGTGCCATCAGTAGGGAGGACTATGGCTACACCTTC
TRBV5-1	TRBJ2-1	TRBD2	NA	CASSSQRGSGTCNEQFF	TGCGCCAGCAGCTCCCAAAGGGGAAGCGGGACGTGTAATGAGCAGTTCTTC
TRBV19	TRBJ2-2	TRBD1	NA	CASSIFSGRGPFAGELFF	TGTGCCAGTAGTATTTTTTCGGGCAGGGGGCCTTTTGCCGGGGAGCTGTTTTTT
TRBV5-1	TRBJ2-5	TRBD1	NA	CASSIAGGAVETQYF	TGCGCCAGCAGCATTGCAGGGGGCGCTGTGGAGACCCAGTACTTC
TRBV10-3	TRBJ2-1	TRBD2	NA	CAISQDQTSHEQFF	TGTGCCATCAGCCAAGACCAGACTAGCCATGAGCAGTTCTTC
TRBV21-1	TRBJ2-4	NA	NA	CASSPWTGLMVRRAKNIQYF	TGTGCCAGCAGCCCTTGGACAGGGCTAATGGTACGTAGGGCCAAAAACATTCAGTACTTC
TRBV5-1	TRBJ2-4	TRBD1	NA	CASSLVPGGQGNIQYF	TGCGCCAGCAGCTTGGTCCCTGGGGGACAGGGCAACATTCAGTACTTC
TRBV5-4	TRBJ2-1	NA	NA	CASSFSSGSHNEQFF	TGTGCCAGCAGCTTTTCGTCGGGATCCCACAATGAGCAGTTCTTC
TRBV10-1	TRBJ1-3	NA	many	CASSESPGDSGNTIYF	TGCGCCAGCAGTGAATCCCCGGGGGACTCTGGAAACACCATATATTTT
TRBV7-9	TRBJ1-2	NA	few	CASSPLTPNYGYTF	TGTGCCAGCAGCCCGCTGACACCTAACTATGGCTACACCTTC
TRBV27	TRBJ2-3	NA	once	CASSFGGSTDTQYF	TGTGCCAGCAGTTTCGGCGGAAGCACAGATACGCAGTATTTT
TRBV30	TRBJ1-2	NA	few	CACAMGGQGYGYTF	TGTGCCTGCGCCATGGGGGGGCAGGGGTATGGCTACACCTTC
TRBV19	TRBJ2-5	TRBD1	NA	CASSDPGQRETQYF	TGTGCCAGTAGTGACCCGGGACAGAGAGAGACCCAGTACTTC
TRBV28	TRBJ1-5	TRBD1	NA	CASSTRQGRLIQPQHF	TGTGCCAGCAGTACCCGACAGGGTAGGCTTATTCAGCCCCAGCATTTT
TRBV4-1	TRBJ1-4	NA	NA	CASSQVGISREKLFF	TGCGCCAGCAGCCAGGTCGGGATATCAAGGGAAAAACTGTTTTTT
TRBV28	TRBJ2-7	TRBD2	few	CASSPLGTSGRDYEQYF	TGTGCCAGCAGTCCTCTCGGGACTAGCGGACGAGACTACGAGCAGTACTTC
TRBV11-2	TRBJ1-6	TRBD1	NA	CASSLEGQGIGNSPLHF	TGTGCCAGCAGCTTAGAGGGACAGGGGATCGGAAATTCACCCCTCCACTTT
TRBV5-1	TRBJ2-7	NA	NA	CASSLLGGGLSYEQYF	TGCGCCAGCAGCTTGCTTGGGGGAGGATTGTCCTACGAGCAGTACTTC
TRBV6-1	TRBJ1-5	TRBD1	NA	CASSAYARGNNQPQHF	TGTGCCAGCAGTGCATACGCCAGGGGGAACAATCAGCCCCAGCATTTT